This entry describes one TCR beta chain. This sample was included in a study of ipilimumab plus nivolumab after autologous stem cell transplantation. Study-level information: Typical patient got roughly 5 ipilimumab doses and roughly 8 nivolumab doses (median). The DLBCL cohort had primary refractory and relapsed disease, with 18-month progression-free survival of approximately 87% and 28%.

Patients got ipilimumab 1 mg/kg beginning 14 to 28 days post-transplant. Patients got 3 mg/kg IV nivolumab weeks 1, 4, 7, 10, then biweekly through week 26. The CDR3 length is 13 residues. The germline gives CDR1 SGHDN, CDR2 FVKESK. Trimming took 4 bases from V and 8 from J, leaving 14 bases between them. The protocol was immunoSEQ multiplex PCR, while the TCRdb copy is restricted to in-frame clones and leaves out a portion. The table lists fewer than 30,000 clones, about 86% of them singletons. The chain is built from TRBV14 and TRBJ1-2, with D tentatively TRBD1 (6 bases). Here the sequenced sample was PBMCs, taken in a trial of ipilimumab plus nivolumab as post-transplant consolidation. The TCR comes from a male donor with diffuse large B-cell lymphoma. CDR3 nucleotide sequence: TGTGCCAGCAGCCCGGGACAACTGCACGGCTACACCTTC. Translating gives CASSPGQLHGYTF.